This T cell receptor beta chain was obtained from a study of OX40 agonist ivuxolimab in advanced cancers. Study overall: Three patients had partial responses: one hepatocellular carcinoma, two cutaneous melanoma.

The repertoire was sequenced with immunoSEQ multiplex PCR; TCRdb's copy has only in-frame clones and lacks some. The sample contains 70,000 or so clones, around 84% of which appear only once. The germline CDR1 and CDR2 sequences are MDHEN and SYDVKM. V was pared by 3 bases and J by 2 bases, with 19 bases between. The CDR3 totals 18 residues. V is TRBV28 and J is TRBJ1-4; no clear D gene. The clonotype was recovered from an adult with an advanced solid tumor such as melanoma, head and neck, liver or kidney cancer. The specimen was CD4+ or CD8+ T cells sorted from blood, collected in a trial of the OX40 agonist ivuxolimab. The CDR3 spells CASSFQVRLGRTNEKLFF. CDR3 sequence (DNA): TGTGCCAGCAGTTTTCAGGTTCGTCTGGGTCGTACTAATGAAAAACTGTTTTTT.